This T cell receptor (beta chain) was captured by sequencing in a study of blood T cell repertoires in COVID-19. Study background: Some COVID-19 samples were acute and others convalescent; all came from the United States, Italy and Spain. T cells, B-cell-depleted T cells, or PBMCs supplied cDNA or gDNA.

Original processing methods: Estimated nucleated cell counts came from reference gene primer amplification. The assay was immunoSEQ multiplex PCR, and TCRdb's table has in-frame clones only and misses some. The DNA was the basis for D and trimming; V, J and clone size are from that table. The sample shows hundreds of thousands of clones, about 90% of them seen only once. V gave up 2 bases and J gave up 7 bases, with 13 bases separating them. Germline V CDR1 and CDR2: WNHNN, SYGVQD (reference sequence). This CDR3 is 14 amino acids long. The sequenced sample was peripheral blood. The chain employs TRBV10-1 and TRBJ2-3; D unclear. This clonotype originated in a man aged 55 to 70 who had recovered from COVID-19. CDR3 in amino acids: CASSEIRLRNTQYF. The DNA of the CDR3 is TGCGCCAGCAGTGAGATTAGACTCAGAAATACGCAGTATTTT.